This T cell receptor beta chain originates from a study of T cell responses to AZD1222 COVID-19 vaccine. Per the germline V gene, CDR1 is SGHVS and CDR2 is FNYEAQ. V shed 5 bases and J 3 bases; nucleotides not matched to a gene: 11. The CDR3 is 16 residues long. Note on this clone: Antigen specificity is unknown.

Findings of the study overall: CD4 TCRs associated with vaccination spanned spike, dominating at 160-218 and 743-854. Vaccination with two AZD1222 doses was followed by a rise in Spike-specific TCR breadth and depth. White British people made up most donors, females outnumbered males, and clonal diversity was possibly underestimated.

Sequencing used immunoSEQ multiplex PCR; TCRdb keeps in-frame clones, though not all of them. The sample includes 150,000 or so clones, 91% of them seen just once. The material was peripheral blood, obtained 28 days after the second AZD1222 dose. V gene TRBV7-6 combines with J gene TRBJ2-7; 9 bases agree with TRBD2. This receptor was identified in an adult who received the AZD1222 COVID-19 vaccine. This CDR3 reads CASSLGAAGGNYEQYF. CDR3 in DNA: TGTGCCAGCAGCCTCGGGGCGGCGGGGGGGAACTACGAGCAGTACTTC.